Presented here are 32 T cell receptor beta chains from one specimen sequenced in a study of blood T cell repertoires in COVID-19. Clones were sequenced by immunoSEQ multiplex PCR, and TCRdb holds only the in-frame ones, with some missing. The top ten hold around 2.9% of the sample, which has under 200,000 clones, 70% to 90% seen once. Sequenced input: peripheral blood. The receptors were sampled from a woman aged 80 or older with COVID-19, enrolled during active disease.

The chain employs TRBV9 and TRBJ2-7, with a possible D match to TRBD2 (6 bases). Germline CDR1 is SGDLS and CDR2 is YYNGEE. CDR3 length: 15 residues. Trimming removed 3 bases at V and 0 bases at J, with 13 bases between. The CDR3 spells CASSAEGFPSYEQYF. In nucleotides, the CDR3 is TGTGCCAGCAGCGCGGAGGGCTTCCCCTCCTACGAGCAGTACTTC.

J is TRBJ2-5 and V is TRBV5-6; D possibly corresponds to TRBD1 (7 bases). Germline-derived CDR1 and CDR2 are SGHDT and YYEEEE. The V end was cut by 3 bases, the J end by 5 bases, with 20 bases between. The CDR3 is 16 amino acids. The CDR3 region is CASSYYRGGLGETQYF. As DNA, the CDR3 is TGTGCCAGCAGCTACTACAGGGGAGGCTTGGGGGAGACCCAGTACTTC.

This chain joins TRBV18 and TRBJ1-3; 7 positions match TRBD1. Germline lookup yields CDR1 KGHSH and CDR2 LQKENI. V dropped 6 bases and J dropped 0; count of bases not matched to a gene: 5. The CDR3 sequence is 15 residues long. CDR3 loop: CASSHRGISGNTIYF. DNA of the CDR3: TGTGCCAGCTCTCACAGGGGAATCTCTGGAAACACCATATATTTT.

This clone has just a few counts. The chain combines TRBV13 with TRBJ1-2; tentatively, D is TRBD1 (5 bases). The CDR3 consists of 13 residues. Germline assignment: CDR1 PRHDT and CDR2 FYEKMQ (reference sequence). V was shortened by 2 bases and J by 2 bases, with 6 bases between the two germline ends. CDR3 region: CASSLQGNYGYTF. The CDR3 DNA sequence: TGTGCCAGCAGCTTACAGGGAAACTATGGCTACACCTTC.

The rearrangement uses TRBV5-1 and TRBJ2-1; 9 nucleotides agree with TRBD2. CDR1 is SGHRS, CDR2 YFSETQ, per germline. This CDR3 contains 15 residues. The V and J ends lost 1 base and 8 bases, in that order; junction bases with no gene match: 7. CDR3 nucleotides: TGCGCCAGCAGCTTGCGCGGGAGGGTGGTGGATGAGCAGTTCTTC. Amino acids: CASSLRGRVVDEQFF.

This chain joins TRBV5-1 and TRBJ2-1, with 9 bases fitting TRBD2. The CDR3 totals 15 residues. Germline CDR1 is SGHRS and CDR2 is YFSETQ. J gave up 6 bases and V 1 base, and 5 bases lay outside the gene matches. The CDR3 DNA follows: TGCGCCAGCAGCTTGCTAGCGGGAAACCCCAATGAGCAGTTCTTC. This sequence encodes CASSLLAGNPNEQFF.

This chain joins TRBV18 and TRBJ2-1, with TRBD1 matching 8 bases. J lost 7 bases, V lost 5 bases, and 13 bases had no gene match. Germline V gene sequence: CDR1 KGHSH, CDR2 LQKENI. There are 16 residues in the CDR3. CDR3 nucleotide sequence: TGTGCCAGCTCATCAACCGGGACAGGCTCCTTGAATGAGCAGTTCTTC. Amino acid sequence: CASSSTGTGSLNEQFF.

This clone appeared a few times. The V gene is TRBV2, the J gene TRBJ2-2; TRBD2 might be the D (6 bases). Trimming stripped 8 bases from V and 2 bases from J, with 15 bases between. Germline CDR1 reads SNHLY; CDR2 reads FYNNEI. This CDR3 is built from 15 residues. The CDR3 protein is CASERERPNTGELFF. In DNA form, the CDR3 reads TGTGCCAGCGAACGGGAGCGGCCAAACACCGGGGAGCTGTTTTTT.

V is TRBV15 and J is TRBJ1-5; D is undetermined. Per germline, CDR1 LNHNV and CDR2 YYDKDF (reference sequence). The CDR3 is made up of 15 amino acids. The V and J ends lost 1 base and 0 bases respectively, with 7 bases between them. CDR3 DNA sequence: TGTGCCACCAGCAGAGCAGGCTATAGCAATCAGCCCCAGCATTTT. As protein: CATSRAGYSNQPQHF. Based on the CDR3 plus reference TRBV15 and TRBJ1-5, the full variable domain is DAMVIQNPRYQVTQFGKPVTLSCSQTLNHNVMYWYQQKSSQAPKLLFHYYDKDFNNEADTPDNFQSRRPNTSFCFLDIRSPGLGDTAMYLCATSRAGYSNQPQHFGDGTRLSIL.

The CDR3 DNA reads as TGTGCCTGGAGCAGGGGGCTCTCCTACGAGCAGTACTTC. Its translation: CAWSRGLSYEQYF. The chain has TRBV30 and TRBJ2-7; the match to TRBD1 covers 8 bases. V lost 3 bases and J lost 0; bases outside the gene matches: 1. Germline CDR1 and CDR2: GTSNPN and SVGIG (reference sequence). CDR3 length equals 13 residues.

The V and J genes are TRBV27 and TRBJ2-7; 7 bases are a match to TRBD2. The ends lost 2 bases at V and 7 bases at J; junction bases unmatched: 11. The CDR3 spans 15 residues. The V gene's germline CDR1 is MNHEY and CDR2 SMNVEV (reference sequence). The CDR3 nucleotides read TGTGCCAGCAGTTTAGCTCGGGCGGGAGTAAGGGAGCAGTACTTC. Its protein product is CASSLARAGVREQYF.

This rearrangement joins TRBV4-2 to TRBJ2-2; 10 nucleotides match TRBD2. CDR1 is LGHNA, CDR2 YNFKEQ, per germline. The ends lost 1 base at V and 3 bases at J; junction bases unmatched: 2. The CDR3 is 16 residues long. CDR3: CASSQATSGHTGELFF. CDR3 nucleotides: TGTGCCAGCAGCCAAGCGACTAGCGGGCACACCGGGGAGCTGTTTTTT.

This chain links TRBV20-1 with TRBJ1-2; D gene ambiguous. This CDR3 is built from 10 residues. V shed 5 bases and J shed 8 bases, with 9 bases lying between them. Germline CDR1 is DFQATT and CDR2 is SNEGSKA (reference sequence). Here the CDR3 DNA reads TGCAGTGCTGTGGAGAGGGGCTACACCTTC. Translating it yields CSAVERGYTF.

The chain has TRBV7-2 and TRBJ2-4, with 8 bases fitting TRBD1. Germline CDR1 is SGHTA and CDR2 is FQGNSA. CDR3 length: 15 residues. With 4 bases clipped from V and 7 bases from J, the junction kept 9 bases outside the gene matches. The CDR3 spells CASSWRQGLRNIQYF. CDR3 bases: TGTGCCAGCAGCTGGAGACAGGGGTTGCGTAACATTCAGTACTTC. Combining the CDR3 with reference TRBV7-2 and TRBJ2-4 gives the whole variable domain GAGVSQSPSNKVTEKGKDVELRCDPISGHTALYWYRQSLGQGLEFLIYFQGNSAPDKSGLPSDRFSAERTGGSVSTLTIQRTQQEDSAVYLCASSWRQGLRNIQYFGAGTRLSVL.

The CDR3 DNA sequence: TGTGCCAGTAGTATAGTAGGGGGTGACACTGAAGCTTTCTTT. It yields the protein CASSIVGGDTEAFF. This chain uses TRBV19 with TRBJ1-1, with D possibly matching TRBD1 (6 bases). Trimming stripped 1 base from V and 3 bases from J, with 9 bases between. The CDR3 has 14 amino acids. The germline V gene has CDR1 LNHDA and CDR2 SQIVND (reference sequence).

The chain is built from TRBV4-2 and TRBJ1-4; no reliable D call. CDR1 and CDR2 from the germline V gene are LGHNA and YNFKEQ. V dropped 1 base and J dropped 5 bases, with 14 bases sitting between them. The CDR3 totals 16 residues. This chain's CDR3 is CASSQAHVDLNEKLFF. The CDR3 region has the DNA TGTGCCAGCAGCCAAGCTCATGTGGACTTGAATGAAAAACTGTTTTTT.

This chain joins TRBV2 and TRBJ2-1, with TRBD2 identical over 11 bases. Germline trimming cut 6 bases from V and 3 bases from J; bases unmatched to any gene: 4. This CDR3 contains 15 residues. CDR1 and CDR2 (germline): SNHLY, FYNNEI. Written as DNA, the CDR3 is TGTGCCAGCAGAGCGACTAGCGGGGTCTACAATGAGCAGTTCTTC. Its translation: CASRATSGVYNEQFF.

The J gene is TRBJ2-1, the V gene TRBV19, with TRBD2 identical over 10 bases. The germline V gene has CDR1 LNHDA and CDR2 SQIVND (reference sequence). The CDR3 consists of 15 residues. Trimming removed 5 bases from V and 4 bases from J; junction bases left unmatched: 5. The CDR3 DNA reads as TGTGCCAGTAGTGATCTAGCGGGGGAATACAATGAGCAGTTCTTC. Protein product: CASSDLAGEYNEQFF.

The rearrangement uses TRBV27 and TRBJ2-7; the D is unclear. The CDR3 has 13 residues. Germline V gene data show CDR1 as MNHEY and CDR2 as SMNVEV (reference sequence). V lost 5 bases and J 4 bases, leaving 12 bases between the germline ends. The CDR3, as DNA: TGTGCCAGCAGTCCGAGTGCCCGGTACGAGCAGTACTTC. Its translation: CASSPSARYEQYF.

This clone was seen a few times. The genes are TRBV19 and TRBJ1-2; D not resolved. The ends were cut back, 3 bases at V and 1 base at J, with 6 bases in the middle. This CDR3 is built from 13 residues. Germline values: CDR1 LNHDA, CDR2 SQIVND (reference sequence). The CDR3 region has the DNA TGTGCCAGTAGTATCGGGGATAACTATGGCTACACCTTC. Amino acid sequence: CASSIGDNYGYTF.

The V and J genes are TRBV5-5 and TRBJ2-2, with a weak D call TRBD1 (6 bases). Trimming stripped 2 bases from V and 5 bases from J, with 19 bases between. This CDR3 contains 17 residues. Germline-derived CDR1 and CDR2 are SGHKS and YYEKEE (reference sequence). DNA for the CDR3: TGTGCCAGCAGCTTCCCTACAGGGTGGGGAAGAACCGGGGAGCTGTTTTTT. Amino acids: CASSFPTGWGRTGELFF.

The chain links TRBV28 to TRBJ2-5, with D possibly matching TRBD1 (6 bases). Germline CDR1 reads MDHEN; CDR2 reads SYDVKM. The CDR3 runs 16 residues. V was trimmed by 3 bases and J by 2 bases, leaving 16 bases between them. The CDR3 here is CASSLEHPGQQETQYF. The CDR3 DNA reads TGTGCCAGCAGTTTGGAACACCCAGGACAGCAAGAGACCCAGTACTTC. Complete variable domain (other parts from reference TRBV28 and TRBJ2-5): DVKVTQSSRYLVKRTGEKVFLECVQDMDHENMFWYRQDPGLGLRLIYFSYDVKMKEKGDIPEGYSVSREKKERFSLILESASTNQTSMYLCASSLEHPGQQETQYFGPGTRLLVL.

As regards this clone: The sample contains more than one DNA sequence encoding this CDR3. The gene calls are TRBV12-3 or TRBV12-4 and TRBJ1-3, with D tentatively TRBD1 (6 bases). Trimming shortened V by 5 bases and J by 4 bases, and 9 bases separated the two germline ends. The CDR3 consists of 13 residues. CDR3 amino acids: CASSRDRGNTIYF. The DNA for the CDR3 is TGTGCCAGCAGTCGAGACAGGGGAAACACCATATATTTT.

The chain has TRBV3-1 (or the pseudogene TRBV3-2) and TRBJ2-5, with TRBD2 identical over 12 bases. CDR3 length: 16 amino acids. The V and J ends lost 3 bases and 1 base, in that order; junction bases with no gene match: 3. Germline V gene sequence: CDR1 LGHDT, CDR2 YNNKEL (reference sequence). As DNA, the CDR3 is TGTGCCAGCAGCCAGGGACTAGCGGGTGGCCAAGAGACCCAGTACTTC. It codes for CASSQGLAGGQETQYF.

J is TRBJ2-3 and V is TRBV30, with D tentatively TRBD2 (5 bases). Looked up from germline, CDR1 is GTSNPN and CDR2 is SVGIG (reference sequence). Trimming stripped 1 base from V and 11 bases from J, with 13 bases between. The CDR3 has 12 residues. The CDR3 DNA is TGTGCCTGGAGTGACGGACGGAGGCTGCAGTATTTT. Its translation is CAWSDGRRLQYF.

Regarding this clone: Other DNA sequences of this sample code for an identical CDR3. The chain carries TRBV18 and TRBJ1-3; D may be TRBD1 (5 bases). Germline V gene lookup returns CDR1 KGHSH and CDR2 LQKENI. This CDR3 contains 16 residues. V lost 2 bases and J lost 0, with 11 bases in between. CDR3 coding DNA: TGTGCCAGCTCACCATTCGGGGGGTTCTCTGGAAACACCATATATTTT. Protein product: CASSPFGGFSGNTIYF.

The rearrangement joins TRBV7-9 to TRBJ2-5; TRBD2 matches at 11 bases. The CDR3 loop spans 14 amino acids. With 2 bases clipped from V and 7 bases from J, the junction kept 3 bases outside the gene matches. Germline CDR1 and CDR2: SEHNR and FQNEAQ (reference sequence). CDR3 coding DNA: TGTGCCAGCAGCTTAACTAGCGGGAGTGGGACCCAGTACTTC. This encodes CASSLTSGSGTQYF.

The V call is TRBV28, the J call TRBJ2-7, with 9 bases identical to TRBD1. Germline loops: CDR1 MDHEN, CDR2 SYDVKM. Germline trimming cut 3 bases from V and 3 bases from J; bases unmatched to any gene: 6. This CDR3 region has 15 residues. The CDR3 nucleotides read TGTGCCAGCAGTTTGGGACAGGGTTTAGGCTACGAGCAGTACTTC. This translates into CASSLGQGLGYEQYF.

The V gene is TRBV18, the J gene TRBJ1-2; D possibly corresponds to TRBD1 (5 bases). CDR1 and CDR2 (germline): KGHSH, LQKENI. The CDR3 runs 16 residues. V was shortened by 1 base and J by 0 bases, with 12 bases between the two germline ends. The DNA of the CDR3 is TGTGCCAGCTCACCACAGCGACAGAGCTCTAACTATGGCTACACCTTC. Protein product: CASSPQRQSSNYGYTF.

The chain recombines TRBV15 with TRBJ1-1; 7 bases fit TRBD1. The CDR3 spans 13 residues. The germline gives CDR1 LNHNV, CDR2 YYDKDF (reference sequence). Trimming at V came to 3 bases and at J to 3 bases, leaving 1 base not matched to a gene. CDR3 DNA sequence: TGTGCCACCAGCAGTCAGGGGGACACTGAAGCTTTCTTT. Amino acid sequence: CATSSQGDTEAFF.

The CDR3 protein is CAWSVGGSSGNTIYF. The DNA of the CDR3 is TGTGCCTGGAGTGTCGGAGGGAGCTCTGGAAACACCATATATTTT. This rearrangement joins TRBV30 to TRBJ1-3, with no clear D. This CDR3 contains 15 residues. V shed 0 bases and J shed 0 bases, with 9 bases lying between them. The germline gives CDR1 GTSNPN, CDR2 SVGIG (reference sequence).

The chain recombines TRBV27 with TRBJ2-7; 9 bases align to TRBD1. The ends lost 5 bases at V and 6 bases at J; junction bases unmatched: 11. The length of the CDR3 is 15 residues. Germline V gene sequence: CDR1 MNHEY, CDR2 SMNVEV (reference sequence). In DNA form, the CDR3 reads TGTGCCAGCAGTCCTCCTCCAAGGACAGGGGTCGAGCAGTACTTC. This codes for CASSPPPRTGVEQYF.